The rows below give T cell receptor beta chains drawn from one sample of a study of shared clonotypes between healthy human individuals. TCRdb's copy holds only in-frame clones and misses some; the assay was immunoSEQ multiplex PCR. The data show 950,000 to 1,200,000 clones, with approximately 80% seen just once and roughly 0.83% held by the top ten. Sequencing used memory CD4+ T cells from PBMCs. These receptors came from a man aged 18 to 29 in good health. Some clones in this sample may be carry-over from other donors' samples. CDR3s include the opening cysteine and the closing phenylalanine or tryptophan. The order of the fields is clone size, D gene, V gene, J gene, CDR3 protein, CDR3 DNA. D genes are given only for firm matches. Some rows have no size entry. The others give once, few or many, or a class for an expanded clone.

few	NA	TRBV29-1	TRBJ2-6	CSARPGFDNVLTF	TGCAGCGCAAGACCGGGTTTTGACAACGTCCTGACTTTC
NA	NA	TRBV5-1	TRBJ1-3	CASSLDGVNSGNTIYF	TGCGCCAGCAGCTTGGACGGCGTAAACTCTGGAAACACCATATATTTT
few	NA	TRBV5-4	TRBJ2-1	CASSTRTTVKGEQFF	TGTGCCAGCAGCACACGGACAACGGTGAAGGGTGAGCAGTTCTTC
NA	NA	TRBV12-1	TRBJ2-6	CAGPTRVNGANVLTF	TGTGCCGGCCCCACCAGGGTAAACGGGGCCAACGTCCTGACTTTC
once	NA	TRBV28	TRBJ1-5	CASSFGSAGNQPQHF	TGTGCCAGCAGTTTCGGTTCCGCGGGCAATCAGCCCCAGCATTTT
NA	NA	TRBV2	TRBJ2-1	CASSEQTASSYNEQFF	TGTGCCAGCAGTGAACAGACCGCTAGCTCCTACAATGAGCAGTTCTTC
NA	NA	TRBV7-9	TRBJ2-1	CASSLVVGEQFF	TGTGCCAGCAGCTTAGTTGTAGGTGAGCAGTTCTTC
NA	TRBD2	TRBV6-6	TRBJ2-7	CASSYPTSGSYEQYF	TGTGCCAGCAGTTACCCTACTAGCGGGAGCTACGAGCAGTACTTC
once	NA	TRBV27	TRBJ2-3	CASSLPGLQDTQYF	TGTGCCAGCAGTTTACCCGGACTTCAAGATACGCAGTATTTT
NA	NA	TRBV28	TRBJ2-5	CASSLLRETQYF	TGTGCCAGCAGTTTACTACGGGAGACCCAGTACTTC
NA	NA	TRBV6-1	TRBJ2-6	CASRASGFANVLTF	TGTGCCAGCAGGGCGAGCGGGTTTGCCAACGTCCTGACTTTC
NA	NA	TRBV7-8	TRBJ2-2	CASSLALSNTGELFF	TGTGCCAGCAGCTTAGCGCTCTCCAACACCGGGGAGCTGTTTTTT
NA	TRBD2	TRBV7-9	TRBJ2-2	CASSPKREGNTGELFF	TGTGCCAGCAGCCCCAAGCGGGAGGGAAACACCGGGGAGCTGTTTTTT
NA	NA	TRBV29-1	TRBJ2-1	CSVVGLPSYNEQFF	TGCAGCGTTGTCGGACTACCCTCCTACAATGAGCAGTTCTTC
NA	TRBD1	TRBV14	TRBJ2-3	CASSPQDRDTDTQYF	TGTGCCAGCAGCCCCCAGGACAGGGACACAGATACGCAGTATTTT
once	TRBD1	TRBV5-5	TRBJ1-2	CASSIQGARYGYTF	TGTGCCAGCAGCATACAGGGGGCTCGGTATGGCTACACCTTC
NA	TRBD2	TRBV9	TRBJ2-2	CASSVAAGVQNTGELFF	TGTGCCAGCAGCGTAGCTGCGGGAGTGCAGAACACCGGGGAGCTGTTTTTT
few	NA	TRBV19	TRBJ1-3	CASSPLAQRISGNTIYF	TGTGCCAGTAGTCCTCTGGCACAGAGAATCTCTGGAAACACCATATATTTT
NA	TRBD2	TRBV2	TRBJ2-1	CASSLLAGISDEQFF	TGTGCCAGCAGTCTACTAGCGGGAATCTCCGATGAGCAGTTCTTC
few	NA	TRBV5-4	TRBJ1-2	CASSSPEGGGAYYGYTF	TGTGCCAGCAGCTCCCCTGAGGGCGGGGGCGCCTACTATGGCTACACCTTC
NA	NA	TRBV28	TRBJ1-4	CASSESSEKLFF	TGTGCCAGCAGTGAGTCGTCTGAAAAACTGTTTTTT
NA	NA	TRBV30	TRBJ2-1	CAWSDLRGGNEQFF	TGTGCCTGGAGTGACCTCCGAGGGGGCAATGAGCAGTTCTTC
NA	TRBD1	TRBV7-9	TRBJ1-4	CASSTGQGLGEKLFF	TGTGCCAGCAGCACCGGACAGGGTTTGGGGGAAAAACTGTTTTTT
NA	NA	TRBV28	TRBJ2-3	CASSLLTDTQYF	TGTGCCAGCAGTTTACTCACAGATACGCAGTATTTT
NA	NA	TRBV7-2	TRBJ2-5	CASAQGRGGTQYF	TGTGCCAGCGCACAGGGTAGGGGGGGGACCCAGTACTTC
once	TRBD1	TRBV5-8	TRBJ2-3	CASSSWDRLADTQYF	TGTGCCAGCAGCTCCTGGGACAGACTGGCGGATACGCAGTATTTT
NA	TRBD1	TRBV27	TRBJ1-1	CASRRGRGWTEAFF	TGTGCCAGCAGGAGGGGGCGCGGGTGGACTGAAGCTTTCTTT
NA	TRBD2	TRBV7-3	TRBJ2-1	CASSSGTTNEQFF	TGTGCCAGCAGCTCCGGGACTACCAATGAGCAGTTCTTC
NA	NA	TRBV30	TRBJ2-2	CAWSKQQFANTGELFF	TGTGCCTGGAGTAAGCAGCAGTTCGCGAACACCGGGGAGCTGTTTTTT
once	TRBD1	TRBV7-2	TRBJ2-1	CASSVRQGNEQFF	TGTGCCAGCAGCGTCCGACAGGGGAATGAGCAGTTCTTC
NA	TRBD1	TRBV7-3	TRBJ1-1	CASSSTSTGGSNTEAFF	TGTGCCAGCAGCTCGACCTCGACAGGGGGCTCGAACACTGAAGCTTTCTTT
NA	NA	TRBV2	TRBJ2-7	CASSLDLYEQYF	TGTGCCAGCAGTCTCGATCTCTACGAGCAGTACTTC
NA	NA	TRBV28	TRBJ1-5	CASSPINQGQPQHF	TGTGCCAGCAGTCCGATTAACCAGGGTCAGCCCCAGCATTTT
many	NA	TRBV6-4	TRBJ2-1	CASSLAVNNEQFF	TGTGCCAGCAGTTTAGCGGTGAACAATGAGCAGTTCTTC
NA	NA	TRBV5-4	TRBJ1-5	CASSPGPAANNQPQHF	TGTGCCAGCAGCCCGGGACCCGCGGCAAACAATCAGCCCCAGCATTTT
NA	TRBD1	TRBV7-2	TRBJ1-2	CASSSSGTVAYGYTF	TGTGCCAGCAGCTCCTCCGGGACAGTTGCCTATGGCTACACCTTC
NA	TRBD1	TRBV15	TRBJ1-1	CATSRGQMNTEAFF	TGTGCCACCAGCAGGGGACAGATGAACACTGAAGCTTTCTTT
NA	NA	TRBV7-7	TRBJ2-3	CASSLDGPGGDTQYF	TGTGCCAGCAGCTTAGACGGACCCGGGGGAGATACGCAGTATTTT
few	NA	TRBV7-9	TRBJ1-1	CASSLVNTHTEAFF	TGTGCCAGCAGCTTAGTTAATACGCACACTGAAGCTTTCTTT
NA	NA	TRBV5-8	TRBJ1-1	CASSLERGGQVNTEAFF	TGTGCCAGCAGCTTGGAACGCGGGGGGCAGGTGAACACTGAAGCTTTCTTT
NA	NA	TRBV28	TRBJ2-7	CASSPLGTEIYEQYF	TGTGCCAGCAGTCCCCTTGGGACGGAGATATACGAGCAGTACTTC
NA	NA	TRBV2	TRBJ1-1	CASSRVSQNTEAFF	TGTGCCAGCAGTCGGGTCAGCCAGAACACTGAAGCTTTCTTT
NA	NA	TRBV4-2	TRBJ1-1	CASRQGHRNTEAFF	TGTGCCAGCAGACAGGGACACCGGAACACTGAAGCTTTCTTT
NA	NA	TRBV7-8	TRBJ2-1	CASSPVSKEYEQFF	TGTGCCAGCAGCCCAGTTTCCAAAGAGTATGAGCAGTTCTTC
once	NA	TRBV10-3	TRBJ2-7	CAISDFSRSSYEQYF	TGTGCCATCAGTGACTTCTCGAGGAGCTCCTACGAGCAGTACTTC
NA	TRBD2	TRBV27	TRBJ2-4	CASRRILAGGAKNIQYF	TGTGCCAGCAGGCGGATTCTGGCGGGAGGAGCCAAAAACATTCAGTACTTC
NA	NA	TRBV11-3	TRBJ2-2	CASSLEGQRGTGELFF	TGTGCCAGCAGCTTAGAAGGACAGAGGGGTACCGGGGAGCTGTTTTTT
NA	TRBD2	TRBV6-5	TRBJ2-5	CASSSLTSGSETQYF	TGTGCCAGCAGTTCCTTGACTAGCGGGTCAGAGACCCAGTACTTC
NA	NA	TRBV9	TRBJ2-3	CASSVGSPDTQYF	TGTGCCAGCAGCGTAGGTTCTCCAGATACGCAGTATTTT
NA	NA	TRBV9	TRBJ1-1	CASSVGRGPLDEAFF	TGTGCCAGCAGCGTAGGCAGGGGTCCTCTGGATGAAGCTTTCTTT
NA	NA	TRBV7-2	TRBJ2-1	CASSFGLNSYNEQFF	TGTGCCAGCAGCTTTGGCCTGAACTCCTACAATGAGCAGTTCTTC
NA	NA	TRBV27	TRBJ1-5	CASSLAFGQDSNQPQHF	TGTGCCAGCAGTTTAGCCTTCGGGCAGGATAGCAATCAGCCCCAGCATTTT
NA	NA	TRBV5-4	TRBJ2-7	CASSSDPIPYEQYF	TGTGCCAGCAGCTCGGACCCCATCCCCTACGAGCAGTACTTC
NA	NA	TRBV9	TRBJ2-7	CASSVDPRGNEQYF	TGTGCCAGCAGCGTAGATCCCAGGGGAAACGAGCAGTACTTC
NA	NA	TRBV4-1	TRBJ1-2	CASSQVQGNYGYTF	TGTGCCAGCAGCCAAGTACAGGGAAACTATGGCTACACCTTC
NA	NA	TRBV28	TRBJ1-1	CASSFEAYTEAFF	TGTGCCAGCAGTTTCGAGGCGTACACTGAAGCTTTCTTT
once	NA	TRBV7-3	TRBJ2-7	CASSRDSSYEQYF	TGTGCCAGCAGCCGCGACAGTTCCTACGAGCAGTACTTC
NA	NA	TRBV19	TRBJ2-1	CASSIPKNEQFF	TGTGCCAGTAGTATCCCTAAGAATGAGCAGTTCTTC
NA	NA	TRBV4-1	TRBJ1-5	CASSQASNQPQHF	TGCGCCAGCAGCCAAGCTAGCAATCAGCCCCAGCATTTT